These 29 T cell receptor beta chains originate from one sample sequenced in a study of blood T cell repertoires in COVID-19. Here immunoSEQ multiplex PCR was the method, and the copy in TCRdb shows in-frame clones only, minus some. The data contain roughly 250,000 clones, roughly 86% of them singletons. The sequencing input was PBMCs or T cells enriched from blood (not recorded which). Source of these receptors: a woman between 50 and 59 years old who had recovered from COVID-19.

V gene TRBV6-6 combines with J gene TRBJ2-7, with D unresolved. Per germline, CDR1 MNHNY and CDR2 SVGAGI (reference sequence). V was cut by 5 bases and J by 2 bases, with 4 bases left in between. CDR3 size: 11 residues. In nucleotides, the CDR3 is TGTGCCAGCAGTACTACCTACGAGCAGTACTTC. It codes for CASSTTYEQYF.

The rearrangement joins TRBV28 to TRBJ1-2; the match to TRBD1 covers 8 bases. Per the germline V gene, CDR1 is MDHEN and CDR2 is SYDVKM. The CDR3 has 14 residues. V trimming: 6 bases; J trimming: 5 bases; junction bases outside the gene matches: 8. The CDR3 coding sequence is TGTGCCAGCAGAAGGACAGGGCGGGGGTATGGCTACACCTTC. It encodes CASRRTGRGYGYTF.

The chain employs TRBV28 and TRBJ1-2; 10 bases match TRBD1. Looked up from germline, CDR1 is MDHEN and CDR2 is SYDVKM. The CDR3 sequence is 16 residues long. Trimming took 7 bases from V and 7 from J; bases not matched to a gene: 15. The CDR3 sequence: CASTLAWGTGEFGYTF. DNA for the CDR3: TGTGCCAGCACCTTAGCCTGGGGGACAGGGGAATTTGGCTACACCTTC.

The CDR3 nucleotides are TGTGCCATCAGTGGGACAGGGGACTACACCTTC. It codes for CAISGTGDYTF. The chain is built from TRBV10-3 and TRBJ1-2, with 9 bases that match TRBD1. This CDR3 contains 11 residues. J gave up 10 bases and V 4 bases, and 1 base lay outside the gene matches. Germline lookup yields CDR1 ENHRY and CDR2 SYGVKD.

This chain joins TRBV7-9 and TRBJ2-7; the D gene is possibly TRBD2 (5 bases). CDR3 size: 14 residues. Germline CDR1 and CDR2: SEHNR and FQNEAQ (reference sequence). V shed 1 base and J shed 6 bases, with 13 bases lying between them. CDR3 loop: CASSLVAPRGEQYF. CDR3 nucleotides: TGTGCCAGCAGCTTAGTGGCCCCACGGGGCGAGCAGTACTTC.

The chain recombines TRBV5-1 with TRBJ2-7, with D possibly being TRBD1 (5 bases). This CDR3 has 14 residues. V was shortened by 1 base and J by 4 bases, with 12 bases between the two germline ends. In germline, CDR1 is SGHRS, CDR2 YFSETQ. In nucleotides, the CDR3 is TGCGCCAGCAGCTTGCTCAGGGAACCTTACGAGCAGTACTTC. Translated, it gives CASSLLREPYEQYF.

The rearrangement uses TRBV4-1 and TRBJ2-6; TRBD1 aligns across 8 bases. After removal of 2 bases from V and 4 bases from J, the junction contained 10 bases not matched to a gene. The CDR3 runs 18 residues. Germline V gene lookup returns CDR1 MGHRA and CDR2 YSYEKL. CDR3 sequence: CASSQPHLRGPGANVLTF. As DNA, the CDR3 is TGCGCCAGCAGCCAACCACACCTCAGGGGGCCAGGGGCCAACGTCCTGACTTTC.

This chain links TRBV6-6 with TRBJ1-5, with 10 bases lining up with TRBD1. The CDR3 has 15 residues. V lost 6 bases to trimming and J lost 3 bases; unmatched junction nucleotides: 5. Germline assignment: CDR1 MNHNY and CDR2 SVGAGI (reference sequence). CDR3: CASRTGQGVNQPQHF. The CDR3 DNA is TGTGCCAGCAGAACCGGACAGGGGGTCAATCAGCCCCAGCATTTT.

This chain joins TRBV14 and TRBJ2-5; 12 bases match TRBD2. The CDR3 contains 14 residues. Per germline, CDR1 SGHDN and CDR2 FVKESK. The V segment lost 1 base and the J segment 6 bases; nucleotides outside the gene matches: 0. CDR3 residues: CASSQGTSGKTQYF. In DNA form, the CDR3 reads TGTGCCAGCAGCCAAGGGACTAGCGGGAAGACCCAGTACTTC.

The V and J genes are TRBV19 and TRBJ2-1; 10 bases are a match to TRBD2. Germline assignment: CDR1 LNHDA and CDR2 SQIVND (reference sequence). The V segment lost 5 bases and the J segment 4 bases; nucleotides outside the gene matches: 14. The CDR3 is 18 residues long. The CDR3, as DNA: TGTGCCAGTAGTCCCCGAGCGGGAGGGCCTTTAGCGTACAATGAGCAGTTCTTC. It codes for CASSPRAGGPLAYNEQFF.

J is TRBJ2-1 and V is TRBV5-1, with 10 bases aligning to TRBD1. V was clipped by 3 bases and J by 13 bases; unmatched bases: 13. The germline CDR1 and CDR2 sequences are SGHRS and YFSETQ. This CDR3 contains 15 residues. DNA for the CDR3: TGCGCCAGCAGCTACTCGGACAGGGGGATATCGATTCAGTTCTTC. Residues: CASSYSDRGISIQFF.

The J gene is TRBJ1-1, the V gene TRBV10-1, with TRBD1 as a possible D gene (6 bases). Between the trimmed V and J ends, which lost 6 bases and 1 base, there was a span of 15 bases. The germline CDR1 and CDR2 sequences are WNHNN and SYGVQD (reference sequence). The CDR3 runs to 15 residues. For the CDR3, the DNA is TGCGCCAGCAGCGAATCCGGGACACCGAACACTGAAGCTTTCTTT. It translates to CASSESGTPNTEAFF.

This clone has only one observation. The rearrangement uses TRBV30 and TRBJ2-6; 7 bases are shared with TRBD2. Looked up from germline, CDR1 is GTSNPN and CDR2 is SVGIG (reference sequence). V shed 4 bases, J shed 3 bases, and the junction held 9 bases outside the gene matches. The CDR3 is made up of 16 amino acids. The CDR3 protein is CAWTRGRASGANVLTF. For the CDR3, the DNA is TGTGCCTGGACTCGTGGGAGGGCTAGTGGGGCCAACGTCCTGACTTTC.

The chain recombines TRBV7-9 with TRBJ2-7; D unresolved. CDR3 size: 14 residues. Germline-derived CDR1 and CDR2 are SEHNR and FQNEAQ (reference sequence). Trimming shortened V by 6 bases and J by 7 bases, and 19 bases separated the two germline ends. CDR3 bases: TGTGCCAGCAGTCTTAGCTTGGTTCCCTCGGAGCAGTACTTC. It encodes CASSLSLVPSEQYF. The variable domain in full, completed from reference TRBV7-9 and TRBJ2-7, reads DTGVSQNPRHKITKRGQNVTFRCDPISEHNRLYWYRQTLGQGPEFLTYFQNEAQLEKSRLLSDRFSAERPKGSFSTLEIQRTEQGDSAMYLCASSLSLVPSEQYFGPGTRLTVT.

Points on this clone: An end of the junction differs from the germline gene, which may be a read error. V gene TRBV7-7 combines with J gene TRBJ2-5; D is perhaps TRBD2 (5 bases). Germline V CDR1 and CDR2: SSHAT, FNYEAQ (reference sequence). CDR3 size: 15 residues. CDR3 residues: CASSLGRGVQETQYF. The CDR3 DNA reads TGTGCTAGCAGCTTAGGGAGAGGCGTGCAAGAGACCCAGTACTTC. Together with reference TRBV7-7 and TRBJ2-5, the CDR3 gives the full variable domain: GAGVSQSPRYKVTKRGQDVTLRCDPISSHATLYWYQQALGQGPEFLTYFNYEAQPDKSGLPSDRFSAERPEGSISTLTIQRTEQRDSAMYRCASSLGRGVQETQYFGPGTRLLVL.

The chain recombines TRBV5-4 with TRBJ2-3; the match to TRBD1 covers 9 bases. V gave up 3 bases and J gave up 0 bases; unmatched junction bases: 2. Germline-derived CDR1 and CDR2 are SGHNT and YYREEE (reference sequence). This CDR3 is 15 amino acids long. CDR3 region: CASSWDRASTDTQYF. The CDR3 region has the DNA TGTGCCAGCAGCTGGGACAGGGCTAGCACAGATACGCAGTATTTT.

CDR3: CATSRDEGLAGGSGYEQYF. The CDR3 region has the DNA TGTGCCACCAGCAGAGATGAGGGACTAGCGGGAGGTTCCGGCTACGAGCAGTACTTC. V is TRBV15 and J is TRBJ2-7, with 15 bases lining up with TRBD2. This CDR3 contains 19 residues. J was trimmed by 3 bases and V by 0 bases; bases with no gene match: 9. Germline CDR1 reads LNHNV; CDR2 reads YYDKDF (reference sequence).

V is TRBV28 and J is TRBJ1-2, with D possibly being TRBD1 (5 bases). Trimming stripped 6 bases from V and 2 bases from J, with 22 bases between. In germline, CDR1 is MDHEN, CDR2 SYDVKM. The CDR3 extends over 17 amino acids. The CDR3 DNA is TGTGCCAGCAGGGTCGGGTTACAGGCCGGCGGAAACTATGGCTACACCTTC. Its protein is CASRVGLQAGGNYGYTF.

The chain uses TRBV27 and TRBJ2-3; perhaps TRBD1 as D (6 bases). The CDR3 is 15 amino acids. Germline CDR1 MNHEY, CDR2 SMNVEV (reference sequence). The V end was cut by 5 bases, the J end by 1 base, with 13 bases between. In DNA, the CDR3 is TGTGCCAGCAGTCCCTGGACAGAAGGCACAGATACGCAGTATTTT. Its translation is CASSPWTEGTDTQYF.

The chain combines TRBV7-6 with TRBJ1-1; D gene uncertain. V gave up 4 bases and J gave up 11 bases, with 23 bases separating them. This CDR3 has 15 residues. Germline values: CDR1 SGHVS, CDR2 FNYEAQ. CDR3 sequence reads: CASSSIGPGRSGAFF. The CDR3 DNA follows: TGTGCCAGCAGCTCCATAGGGCCGGGAAGATCGGGGGCTTTCTTT.

The chain combines TRBV2 with TRBJ1-1, with 10 bases that match TRBD1. V lost 9 bases, J lost 8 bases, and 12 bases stayed unmatched. Germline V CDR1 and CDR2: SNHLY, FYNNEI. The CDR3 consists of 14 residues. The CDR3 DNA reads as TGTGCCAGAATGAAATCGGGACAGGGGATGGAAGCTTTCTTT. Amino acid sequence: CARMKSGQGMEAFF.

V usage is TRBV18 and J usage is TRBJ2-5, with D unresolved. The CDR3 is made up of 14 amino acids. The V gene's germline CDR1 is KGHSH and CDR2 LQKENI. Trimming left V 6 bases short and J 5 bases short, with 16 bases between. The CDR3 sequence is CASSLPTTSETQYF. The CDR3 nucleotides are TGTGCCAGCTCGCTCCCCACCACATCGGAGACCCAGTACTTC.

V gene TRBV5-1 combines with J gene TRBJ2-3; D possibly corresponds to TRBD1 (5 bases). With 3 bases removed from V and 0 bases from J, the gap between germline ends came to 14 bases. The CDR3 is 16 amino acids. Germline assignment: CDR1 SGHRS and CDR2 YFSETQ. In DNA form, the CDR3 reads TGCGCCAGCAGCTCAATCCAAGACAGAAGCACAGATACGCAGTATTTT. This codes for CASSSIQDRSTDTQYF.

This rearrangement joins TRBV28 to TRBJ2-7, with unresolved D. The CDR3 is made up of 14 amino acids. The V end lost 7 bases, the J end lost 0 bases, and 13 bases lay between the germline ends. Germline V lookup: CDR1 MDHEN, CDR2 SYDVKM. DNA of the CDR3: TGTGCCAGCACAACCGACACCCGCTCCTACGAGCAGTACTTC. Translation gives CASTTDTRSYEQYF.

V and J are TRBV11-2 and TRBJ1-1; no clear D. This CDR3 contains 14 residues. Germline V gives CDR1 SGHAT, CDR2 FQNNGV. V lost 1 base and J lost 1, with 7 bases in between. In DNA, the CDR3 is TGTGCCAGCAGCTTAGTACCGGGGAACACTGAAGCTTTCTTT. It is translated as CASSLVPGNTEAFF.

The chain is built from TRBV10-3 and TRBJ1-2; 7 bases match TRBD1. This CDR3 is built from 13 residues. J was trimmed by 6 bases and V by 6 bases; bases with no gene match: 7. CDR1 ENHRY and CDR2 SYGVKD come from the germline V gene. The CDR3 protein is CAIRDGTVNGYTF. CDR3 in DNA: TGTGCCATCAGGGACGGGACAGTGAATGGCTACACCTTC.

The V gene is TRBV18, the J gene TRBJ2-7; 7 positions agree with TRBD1. This CDR3 is 14 amino acids long. Trimming cost V 6 bases and J 0 bases; bases outside gene matches: 5. Germline V gene lookup returns CDR1 KGHSH and CDR2 LQKENI. This chain's CDR3 is CASSLWDSSYEQYF. The CDR3 DNA is TGTGCCAGCTCGCTATGGGACAGCTCCTACGAGCAGTACTTC.

The J gene is TRBJ2-7, the V gene TRBV7-8, with D possibly being TRBD1 (5 bases). V dropped 5 bases and J dropped 3 bases, with 11 bases sitting between them. The V gene's germline CDR1 is SGHVS and CDR2 FQNEAQ. CDR3 length: 13 residues. CDR3 DNA: TGTGCCAGCAGCATTGGGGCGGTCTACGAGCAGTACTTC. Translated, it gives CASSIGAVYEQYF.

The chain employs TRBV7-9 and TRBJ1-1, with D perhaps TRBD1 (6 bases). The ends were cut back, 1 base at V and 9 bases at J, with 18 bases in the middle. The CDR3 is made up of 15 amino acids. Looked up from germline, CDR1 is SEHNR and CDR2 is FQNEAQ (reference sequence). The CDR3 region has the DNA TGTGCCAGCAGCTTAGGGACAGCTGCTTCCTCAAAAGCTTTCTTT. Protein: CASSLGTAASSKAFF.